This TCR beta chain was obtained from a study of blood T cell repertoires in COVID-19. Study context: Collection of acute and convalescent COVID-19 samples took place in the United States, Italy and Spain. The cDNA or gDNA used as material had been derived from T cells, B-cell-depleted T cells, or PBMCs.

Under the authors' procedure: Estimation of nucleated cell counts was performed using reference gene primer amplification. The assay was immunoSEQ multiplex PCR, and TCRdb's table has in-frame clones only and misses some. Clone size and the V and J calls come from that table; the DNA yielded D and trimming. This sample has 86,000 or so clones, with 86% found just once. V shed 6 bases and J shed 7 bases, with 19 bases lying between them. Germline V gives CDR1 ENHRY, CDR2 SYGVKD. The CDR3 consists of 15 residues. The receptor was derived from a man aged 45-65 years with active or convalescent COVID-19. Material: peripheral blood. The rearrangement joins TRBV10-3 to TRBJ1-5; D is possibly TRBD1 (6 bases). CDR3 residues: CAISPQGLGVQPQHF. The CDR3 nucleotides are TGTGCCATCAGCCCACAGGGCTTAGGGGTACAGCCCCAGCATTTT.